Each of the 21 T cell receptor beta chains below was sequenced from the same sample in a study of graft-versus-host responses after intestinal transplantation (dated by TCRdb to the early 2020s). These receptors have no known antigen. The method behind the library was the immunoSEQ multiplex PCR assay. Here the immuneACCESS table is served through TCRdb, limited to in-frame sequences with V and J called. Missing clones are a known gap in these copies; in checked studies unresolved V genes cover under half, and the rest lacks a known reason. This sample lists some 120,000 clones; roughly nine tenths were detected once. Around 0.16% of the sample goes to the ten largest clones. The time point label on this specimen signifies: cells obtained before transplantation from donor or recipient. Specimen: unstimulated CD4+ T cells sorted from spleen or lymph node cells, collected before intestinal transplant. The receptors shown here come from a human donor who received an intestinal transplant.

The rearrangement joins TRBV15 to TRBJ1-1, with 7 nucleotides matching TRBD1. Germline V lookup: CDR1 LNHNV, CDR2 YYDKDF (reference sequence). The junction had 3 bases not matched to a gene; V was cut back by 7 bases and J by 1 base. The CDR3 loop spans 13 amino acids. CDR3 residues: CATKDRENTEAFF. CDR3 nucleotide sequence: TGTGCCACCAAAGACAGGGAGAACACTGAAGCTTTCTTT. Together with reference TRBV15 and TRBJ1-1, the CDR3 gives the full variable domain: DAMVIQNPRYQVTQFGKPVTLSCSQTLNHNVMYWYQQKSSQAPKLLFHYYDKDFNNEADTPDNFQSRRPNTSFCFLDIRSPGLGDTAMYLCATKDRENTEAFFGQGTRLTVV.

The chain joins TRBV5-1 to TRBJ1-2, with 10 bases aligning to TRBD1. V shed 3 bases and J 7 bases; nucleotides not matched to a gene: 0. Germline lookup yields CDR1 SGHRS and CDR2 YFSETQ. The CDR3 totals 12 residues. CDR3 bases: TGCGCCAGCAGCTGGGACAGGGGTGGCTACACCTTC. This gives the protein CASSWDRGGYTF.

In nucleotides, the CDR3 is TGCGCCAGCAGTGAGACGAAGCGGGGGAATAATGAGCAGTTCTTC. The encoded protein is CASSETKRGNNEQFF. V usage is TRBV10-1 and J usage is TRBJ2-1; 8 bases are shared with TRBD2. The length of the CDR3 is 15 residues. The V segment lost 2 bases and the J segment 7 bases; nucleotides outside the gene matches: 7. Per germline, CDR1 WNHNN and CDR2 SYGVQD (reference sequence).

The rearrangement links TRBV27 to TRBJ1-1, with a weak D call TRBD1 (5 bases). The germline V gene has CDR1 MNHEY and CDR2 SMNVEV (reference sequence). V was trimmed by 1 base and J by 5 bases, leaving 11 bases between them. CDR3 length equals 14 residues. The CDR3 DNA follows: TGTGCCAGCAGTTTATTAGTTCGGGGGACTGAAGCTTTCTTT. Translated, it gives CASSLLVRGTEAFF.

V usage is TRBV6-5 and J usage is TRBJ1-5; D perhaps matches TRBD1 (5 bases). CDR1 is MNHEY, CDR2 SVGAGI, per germline. The CDR3 loop spans 15 amino acids. With 6 bases removed from V and 8 bases from J, the gap between germline ends came to 20 bases. The CDR3, as DNA: TGTGCCAGCAGCCCCTCCCGACAGTCCCTAAAGCCCCAGCATTTT. Translating it yields CASSPSRQSLKPQHF.

CDR3 loop: CASIDNPRYEQYF. The CDR3, as DNA: TGTGCCAGCATCGACAACCCGAGGTACGAGCAGTACTTC. The rearrangement joins TRBV6-1 to TRBJ2-7; D not certain. Germline assignment: CDR1 MNHNS and CDR2 SASEGT. V was shortened by 7 bases and J by 4 bases, with 14 bases between the two germline ends. The CDR3 is 13 amino acids.

This chain connects TRBV10-3 to TRBJ2-3; 9 bases agree with TRBD2. The CDR3 is made up of 15 amino acids. V trimming: 4 bases; J trimming: 2 bases; junction bases outside the gene matches: 4. Germline CDR1 and CDR2: ENHRY and SYGVKD. CDR3 region: CAISARTSATDTQYF. The DNA for the CDR3 is TGTGCCATCAGTGCCCGGACTAGCGCCACAGATACGCAGTATTTT.

This chain uses TRBV30 with TRBJ1-2; possible D gene TRBD1, 5 bases. There are 16 residues in the CDR3. Deletions cut 0 bases from V and 5 bases from J, with 19 bases between. Germline-derived CDR1 and CDR2 are GTSNPN and SVGIG (reference sequence). This chain's CDR3 is CAWSVLGAVGSYGYTF. CDR3 DNA: TGTGCCTGGAGTGTACTAGGGGCAGTTGGGAGTTATGGCTACACCTTC.

The chain joins TRBV10-3 to TRBJ1-1; D not resolved. CDR1 is ENHRY, CDR2 SYGVKD, per germline. V lost 10 bases, J lost 4 bases, and 16 bases lay in between. This CDR3 region has 13 residues. CDR3 in DNA: TGTGCCACCAACGGGGTTCTGGGCACTGAAGCTTTCTTT. Translation gives CATNGVLGTEAFF.

The rearrangement joins TRBV6-1 to TRBJ1-2, with 7 bases aligning to TRBD1. After removal of 7 bases from V and 8 bases from J, the junction contained 10 bases not matched to a gene. The CDR3 has 13 residues. The germline gives CDR1 MNHNS, CDR2 SASEGT. The CDR3 is CASNPDRTLGYTF. In DNA, the CDR3 is TGTGCCAGCAACCCGGACAGGACCCTCGGCTACACCTTC.

V gene TRBV5-1 combines with J gene TRBJ1-1, with D possibly TRBD1 on 6 matching bases. The CDR3 sequence is 15 residues long. Germline V lookup: CDR1 SGHRS, CDR2 YFSETQ. The V end lost 0 bases, the J end lost 0 bases, and 9 bases lay between the germline ends. CDR3 amino acids: CASSLAWGLNTEAFF. The CDR3 nucleotides are TGCGCCAGCAGCTTGGCTTGGGGGCTGAACACTGAAGCTTTCTTT. Looking up the rest from reference TRBV5-1 and TRBJ1-1 gives the full variable domain: KAGVTQTPRYLIKTRGQQVTLSCSPISGHRSVSWYQQTPGQGLQFLFEYFSETQRNKGNFPGRFSGRQFSNSRSEMNVSTLELGDSALYLCASSLAWGLNTEAFFGQGTRLTVV.

The chain recombines TRBV27 with TRBJ1-3; D gene uncertain. This CDR3 has 13 residues. Per the germline V gene, CDR1 is MNHEY and CDR2 is SMNVEV (reference sequence). Trimming took off 2 bases at V and 2 bases at J, with 4 bases between the two ends. CDR3 nucleotide sequence: TGTGCCAGCAGTTTACGGGCTGGAAACACCATATATTTT. Protein: CASSLRAGNTIYF.

The V call is TRBV28, the J call TRBJ1-6, with D uncertain. The CDR3 has 16 amino acids. V dropped 5 bases and J dropped 6 bases, with 17 bases sitting between them. Germline V gene data show CDR1 as MDHEN and CDR2 as SYDVKM. The CDR3 reads CASSARAGTSNSPLHF. CDR3 bases: TGTGCCAGCAGTGCCCGCGCGGGTACCTCTAATTCACCCCTCCACTTT.

The rearrangement joins TRBV12-5 to TRBJ1-5, with a weak D call TRBD1 (5 bases). Trimming cost V 1 base and J 10 bases, with 17 bases left between them. Per the germline V gene, CDR1 is LGHNT and CDR2 is FRNRAP. This CDR3 region has 15 residues. DNA of the CDR3: TGTGCTAGTGGTTTGGACACAGGTTGGAGACGTCCCCAGCATTTT. It translates to CASGLDTGWRRPQHF.

The genes are TRBV6-5 and TRBJ2-3, with TRBD2 as a possible D gene (5 bases). V lost 2 bases to trimming and J lost 3 bases, with 9 bases between them. This CDR3 has 14 amino acids. In germline, CDR1 is MNHEY, CDR2 SVGAGI. The CDR3 region is CASSYLWRTDTQYF. The CDR3 DNA reads TGTGCCAGCAGTTACCTATGGAGGACAGATACGCAGTATTTT.

The chain combines TRBV6-5 with TRBJ2-3; D not resolved. V was shortened by 2 bases and J by 6 bases, with 3 bases between the two germline ends. In germline, CDR1 is MNHEY, CDR2 SVGAGI. This CDR3 has 11 amino acids. CDR3 sequence (DNA): TGTGCCAGCAGTTACGTTGATACGCAGTATTTT. Its translation: CASSYVDTQYF.

The J gene is TRBJ2-7, the V gene TRBV18; D is possibly TRBD2 (6 bases). There are 13 residues in the CDR3. V lost 4 bases and J 4 bases, leaving 11 bases between the germline ends. Germline-derived CDR1 and CDR2 are KGHSH and LQKENI. The CDR3 region is CASSQGTEYEQYF. The DNA for the CDR3 is TGTGCCAGCTCACAAGGGACTGAATACGAGCAGTACTTC.

This clone was observed once. The rearrangement links TRBV11-1 to TRBJ2-1; D is unresolved. CDR3 size: 11 residues. Germline lookup yields CDR1 SGHAT and CDR2 FQDESV (reference sequence). Deletions cut 8 bases from V and 10 bases from J, with 12 bases between. The CDR3 is CASGPPGEQFF. In DNA, the CDR3 is TGTGCCAGCGGCCCACCTGGAGAGCAGTTCTTC.

The gene calls are TRBV6-5 and TRBJ1-1, with no clear D. The germline V gene encodes CDR1 MNHEY and CDR2 SVGAGI. Trimming pared 8 bases from V and 0 bases from J, leaving 10 bases between. The CDR3 sequence is 13 residues long. Here the CDR3 DNA reads TGTGCCAGCCGCTATAACATGAACACTGAAGCTTTCTTT. It translates to CASRYNMNTEAFF.

The chain has TRBV7-9 and TRBJ2-5; 9 bases are shared with TRBD1. The V gene's germline CDR1 is SEHNR and CDR2 FQNEAQ (reference sequence). The J segment lost 3 bases and the V segment lost 5 bases, leaving 4 bases of the junction unmatched. CDR3 length: 14 amino acids. The DNA of the CDR3 is TGTGCCAGCAGCATATGGACAGGGGAAGAGACCCAGTACTTC. This codes for CASSIWTGEETQYF.

This clone was seen only once. The J gene is TRBJ1-3, the V gene TRBV5-6; D is perhaps TRBD1 (6 bases). Germline V gives CDR1 SGHDT, CDR2 YYEEEE. This CDR3 spans 14 amino acids. Trimming removed 2 bases from V and 4 bases from J, with 10 bases in between. The DNA for the CDR3 is TGTGCCAGCAGCTTACAGGGATCGGGAAACACCATATATTTT. This gives the protein CASSLQGSGNTIYF.